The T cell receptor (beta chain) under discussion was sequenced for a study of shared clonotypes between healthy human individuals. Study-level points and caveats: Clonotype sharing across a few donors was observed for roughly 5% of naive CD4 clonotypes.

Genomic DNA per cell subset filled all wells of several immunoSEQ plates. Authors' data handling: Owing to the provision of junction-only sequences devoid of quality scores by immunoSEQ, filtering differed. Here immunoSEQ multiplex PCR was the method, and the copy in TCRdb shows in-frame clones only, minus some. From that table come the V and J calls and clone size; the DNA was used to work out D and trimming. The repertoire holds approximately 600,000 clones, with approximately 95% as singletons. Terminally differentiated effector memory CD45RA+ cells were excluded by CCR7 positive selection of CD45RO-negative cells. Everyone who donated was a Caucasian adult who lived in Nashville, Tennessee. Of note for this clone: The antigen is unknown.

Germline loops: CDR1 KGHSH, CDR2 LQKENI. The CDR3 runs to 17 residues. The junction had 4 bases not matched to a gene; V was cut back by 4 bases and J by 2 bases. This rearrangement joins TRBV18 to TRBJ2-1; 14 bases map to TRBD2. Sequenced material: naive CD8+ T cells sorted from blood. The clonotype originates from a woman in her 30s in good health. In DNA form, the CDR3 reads TGTGCCAGCTCACAGACTAGCGGGAGGGCCCCCTACAATGAGCAGTTCTTC. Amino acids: CASSQTSGRAPYNEQFF.